This T cell receptor (beta chain) was sequenced during a study of blood T cell repertoires in COVID-19. Study background: Acute and convalescent COVID-19 samples came from the United States, Italy and Spain.

Measured with immunoSEQ multiplex PCR; TCRdb has only the in-frame clones, and not every one. The sample has 250,000 to 350,000 clones, about 90% seen once. The CDR3 totals 16 residues. The germline CDR1 and CDR2 sequences are SGHAT and FQNNGV. After removal of 8 bases from V and 4 bases from J, the junction contained 14 bases not matched to a gene. The receptor comes from a woman aged 18-29 years with acute COVID-19. The J gene is TRBJ2-1, the V gene TRBV11-2; TRBD2 matches at 7 bases. The sequenced material came from PBMCs or T cells enriched from blood (not recorded which). The CDR3 reads CASSGVVASGYNEQFF. CDR3 DNA: TGTGCCAGCTCCGGGGTGGTGGCTAGCGGTTACAATGAGCAGTTCTTC.